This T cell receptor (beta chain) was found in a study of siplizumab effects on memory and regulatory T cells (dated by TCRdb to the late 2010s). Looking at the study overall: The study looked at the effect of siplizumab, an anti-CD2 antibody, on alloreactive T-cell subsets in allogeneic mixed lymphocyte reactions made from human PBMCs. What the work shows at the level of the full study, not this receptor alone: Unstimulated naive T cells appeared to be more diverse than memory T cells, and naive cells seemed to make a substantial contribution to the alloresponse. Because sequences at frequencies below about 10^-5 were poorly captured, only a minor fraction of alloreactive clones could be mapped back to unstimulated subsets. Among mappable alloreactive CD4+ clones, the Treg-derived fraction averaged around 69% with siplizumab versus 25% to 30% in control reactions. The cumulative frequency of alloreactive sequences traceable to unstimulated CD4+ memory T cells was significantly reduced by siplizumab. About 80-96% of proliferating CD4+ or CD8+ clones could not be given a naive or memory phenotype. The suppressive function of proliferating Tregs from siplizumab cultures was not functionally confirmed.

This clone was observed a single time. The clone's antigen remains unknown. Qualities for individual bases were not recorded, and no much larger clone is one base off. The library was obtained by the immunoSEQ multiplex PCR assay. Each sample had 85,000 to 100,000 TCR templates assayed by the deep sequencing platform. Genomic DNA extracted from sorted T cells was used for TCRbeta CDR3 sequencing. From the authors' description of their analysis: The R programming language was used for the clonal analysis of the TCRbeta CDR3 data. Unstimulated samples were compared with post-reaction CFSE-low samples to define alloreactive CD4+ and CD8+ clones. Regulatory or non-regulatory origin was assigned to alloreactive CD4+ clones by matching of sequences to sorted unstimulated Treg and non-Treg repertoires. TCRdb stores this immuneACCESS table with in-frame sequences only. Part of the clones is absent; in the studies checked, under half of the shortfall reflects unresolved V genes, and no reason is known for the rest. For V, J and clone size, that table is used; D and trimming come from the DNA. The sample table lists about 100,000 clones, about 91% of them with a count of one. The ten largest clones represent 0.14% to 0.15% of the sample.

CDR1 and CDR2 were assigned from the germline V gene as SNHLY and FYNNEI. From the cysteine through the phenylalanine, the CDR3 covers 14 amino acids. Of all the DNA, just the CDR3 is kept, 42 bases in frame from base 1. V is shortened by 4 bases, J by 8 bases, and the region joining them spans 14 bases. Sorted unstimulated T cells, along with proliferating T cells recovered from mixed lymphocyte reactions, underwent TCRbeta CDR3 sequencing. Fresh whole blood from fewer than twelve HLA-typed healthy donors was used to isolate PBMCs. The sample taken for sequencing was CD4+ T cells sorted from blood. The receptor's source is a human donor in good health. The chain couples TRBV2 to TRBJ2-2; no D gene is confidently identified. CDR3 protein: CASSVASLRGELFF. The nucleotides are TGTGCCAGCAGTGTGGCCTCGCTCAGAGGGGAGCTGTTTTTT.